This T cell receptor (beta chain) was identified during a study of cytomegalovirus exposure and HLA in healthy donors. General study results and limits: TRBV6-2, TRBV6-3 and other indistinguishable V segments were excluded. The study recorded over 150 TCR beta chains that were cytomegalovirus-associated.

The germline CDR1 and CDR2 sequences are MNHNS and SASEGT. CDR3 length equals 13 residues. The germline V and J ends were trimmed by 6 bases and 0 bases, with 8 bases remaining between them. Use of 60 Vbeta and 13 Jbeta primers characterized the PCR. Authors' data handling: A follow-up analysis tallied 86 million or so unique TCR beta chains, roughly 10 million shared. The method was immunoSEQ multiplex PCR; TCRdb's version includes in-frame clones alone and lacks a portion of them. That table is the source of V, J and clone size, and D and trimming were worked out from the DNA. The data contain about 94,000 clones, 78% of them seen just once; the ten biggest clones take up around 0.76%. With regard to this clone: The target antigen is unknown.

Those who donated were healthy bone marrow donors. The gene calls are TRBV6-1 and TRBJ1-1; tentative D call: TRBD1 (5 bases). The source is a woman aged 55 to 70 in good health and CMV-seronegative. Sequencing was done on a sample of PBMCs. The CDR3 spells CASRSGLNTEAFF. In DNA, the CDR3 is TGTGCCAGCAGGTCAGGGTTGAACACTGAAGCTTTCTTT.